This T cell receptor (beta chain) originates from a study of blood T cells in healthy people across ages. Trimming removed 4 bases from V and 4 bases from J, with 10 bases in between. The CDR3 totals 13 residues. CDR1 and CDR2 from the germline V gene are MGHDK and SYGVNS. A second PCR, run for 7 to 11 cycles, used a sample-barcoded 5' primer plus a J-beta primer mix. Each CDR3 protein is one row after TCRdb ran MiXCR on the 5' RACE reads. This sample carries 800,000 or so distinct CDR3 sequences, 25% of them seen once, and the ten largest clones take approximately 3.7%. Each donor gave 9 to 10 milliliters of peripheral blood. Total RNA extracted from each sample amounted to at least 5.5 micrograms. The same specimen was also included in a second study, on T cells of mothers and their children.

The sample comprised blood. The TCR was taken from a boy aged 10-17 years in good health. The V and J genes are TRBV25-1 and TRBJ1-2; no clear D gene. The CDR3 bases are TGTGCCAGCAGTGTGGACGTATTCTATGGCTACACCTTC. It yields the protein CASSVDVFYGYTF.